Listed below are T cell receptor beta chains from one sample, sequenced in a study of T cells in Graves' hyperthyroidism and ophthalmopathy. Using its own MiXCR run on the multiplex PCR reads, TCRdb lists one record per CDR3 protein. The table lists 380,000 or so distinct CDR3 sequences, approximately 19% of them singletons. Sequences were obtained from blood. Every receptor here comes from a woman younger than 35 with Graves' hyperthyroidism. Both conserved end residues are part of each CDR3. A D gene is named only where the DNA matches it firmly. Only some rows state a clone size, as once, few, many or a class for expanded clones.

CDR3 DNA: TGTGCCAGCAGCCTCCTCGGTCCCACTGAAGCTTTCTTT
CDR3 protein: CASSLLGPTEAFF
V gene: TRBV27
D gene: NA
clone size: NA
J gene: TRBJ1-1

CDR3 DNA: TGTGCCACCAGCAGTGGACAGGGGTACCAAGAGACCCAGTACTTC
CDR3 protein: CATSSGQGYQETQYF
V gene: TRBV15
D gene: TRBD1
clone size: many
J gene: TRBJ2-5

CDR3 DNA: TGTGCCAGCAGTCACAGGGGGTCCCCAGTGTTCGAGCAGTACTTC
CDR3 protein: CASSHRGSPVFEQYF
V gene: TRBV27
D gene: TRBD1
clone size: NA
J gene: TRBJ2-7

CDR3 DNA: TGTGCCAGCAGCAGGGGACTAGCGGGACTCGAGCAGTACTTC
CDR3 protein: CASSRGLAGLEQYF
V gene: TRBV2
D gene: TRBD2
clone size: NA
J gene: TRBJ2-7

CDR3 DNA: TGTGCCAGCAGCGTAGCGCCAGATATCCAAGAGACCCAGTACTTC
CDR3 protein: CASSVAPDIQETQYF
V gene: TRBV9
D gene: NA
clone size: many
J gene: TRBJ2-5

CDR3 DNA: TGCAGCGTTGAGTGGGTACAGGCCACTGATGCTTTCTTT
CDR3 protein: CSVEWVQATDAFF
V gene: TRBV29-1
D gene: NA
clone size: NA
J gene: TRBJ1-1

CDR3 DNA: TGCGCCAGCAGCACGGACAGGCTGAACACTGAAGCTTTCTTT
CDR3 protein: CASSTDRLNTEAFF
V gene: TRBV5-1
D gene: TRBD1
clone size: many
J gene: TRBJ1-1

CDR3 DNA: TGCAGTGCTACTGCACACTCAGGGGGCGGGGGGCTACAAGAGACCCAGTACTTC
CDR3 protein: CSATAHSGGGGLQETQYF
V gene: TRBV20-1
D gene: NA
clone size: NA
J gene: TRBJ2-5

CDR3 DNA: TGTGCCAGCAGCCCCGACAGTCTCTATGGCTACACCTTC
CDR3 protein: CASSPDSLYGYTF
V gene: TRBV7-2
D gene: NA
clone size: many
J gene: TRBJ1-2

CDR3 DNA: TGTGCCAGCAGTTCTTTGACATCCACCTACGAGCAGTACTTC
CDR3 protein: CASSSLTSTYEQYF
V gene: TRBV28
D gene: NA
clone size: many
J gene: TRBJ2-7

CDR3 DNA: TGTGCCATCACAGGATCCTACAATCAGCCCCAGCATTTT
CDR3 protein: CAITGSYNQPQHF
V gene: TRBV10-3
D gene: NA
clone size: many
J gene: TRBJ1-5

CDR3 DNA: TGTGCCAGCAGTGACTGGACAGGGCGAGGGCAAGAGACCCAGTACTTC
CDR3 protein: CASSDWTGRGQETQYF
V gene: TRBV6-1
D gene: TRBD1
clone size: many
J gene: TRBJ2-5

CDR3 DNA: TGTGCCAGTGTCAGGGACAGCACTGAAGCTTTCTTT
CDR3 protein: CASVRDSTEAFF
V gene: TRBV7-9
D gene: TRBD1
clone size: many
J gene: TRBJ1-1

CDR3 DNA: TGTGCCAGCAGCCGAACTCGGCCCCTCTCCCGCGGCTACACCTTC
CDR3 protein: CASSRTRPLSRGYTF
V gene: TRBV7-2
D gene: NA
clone size: NA
J gene: TRBJ1-2

CDR3 DNA: TGTGCCAGCCGAAGTACAGGGGTTGCAGAGACCCAGTACTTC
CDR3 protein: CASRSTGVAETQYF
V gene: TRBV2
D gene: TRBD1
clone size: many
J gene: TRBJ2-5

CDR3 DNA: TGTGCCAGCAGCCCGGCGGCGGTCCTCGGGCCCCAGCATTTT
CDR3 protein: CASSPAAVLGPQHF
V gene: TRBV5-5
D gene: NA
clone size: few
J gene: TRBJ1-5

CDR3 DNA: TGTGCCAGCAGTGAAGTACTTATTTACGAGCAGTACTTC
CDR3 protein: CASSEVLIYEQYF
V gene: TRBV6-1
D gene: NA
clone size: many
J gene: TRBJ2-7

CDR3 DNA: TGTGCCAGCACCGGGGGAGTTGGAAACACCATATATTTT
CDR3 protein: CASTGGVGNTIYF
V gene: TRBV28
D gene: NA
clone size: many
J gene: TRBJ1-3

CDR3 DNA: TGTGCCAGCAGTGAATTAGCGGGGTCGCAAGAGACCCAGTACTTC
CDR3 protein: CASSELAGSQETQYF
V gene: TRBV6-1
D gene: TRBD2
clone size: many
J gene: TRBJ2-5

CDR3 DNA: TGTGCCAGCAGTTACGGAGAACCGACCGCGCACTATGGCTACACCTTC
CDR3 protein: CASSYGEPTAHYGYTF
V gene: TRBV6-5
D gene: NA
clone size: many
J gene: TRBJ1-2

CDR3 DNA: TGCGCCAGCAGCAAATTCCCTAAGGGACAGGCCTACGAGCAGTACTTC
CDR3 protein: CASSKFPKGQAYEQYF
V gene: TRBV4-1
D gene: TRBD1
clone size: many
J gene: TRBJ2-7

CDR3 DNA: TGTGCCAGCAGCCGGTCGGGGACCTACGAGCAGTACTTC
CDR3 protein: CASSRSGTYEQYF
V gene: TRBV6-1
D gene: NA
clone size: NA
J gene: TRBJ2-7

CDR3 DNA: TGTGCCAGCAGCGCGTCTAGCGACTGGCAAGAGACCCAGTACTTC
CDR3 protein: CASSASSDWQETQYF
V gene: TRBV7-9
D gene: NA
clone size: many
J gene: TRBJ2-5

CDR3 DNA: TGTGCCAGCAGCTCATCTAGGAGCCTAATTTCCGGGCAGTACTTC
CDR3 protein: CASSSSRSLISGQYF
V gene: TRBV7-8
D gene: NA
clone size: many
J gene: TRBJ2-7

CDR3 DNA: TGCAGTGCTAGAGTCGGTAGGACGATTGGACGGGAGCTGTTTTTT
CDR3 protein: CSARVGRTIGRELFF
V gene: TRBV20-1
D gene: NA
clone size: many
J gene: TRBJ2-2

CDR3 DNA: TGTGCCACCAGTGATTTTGACAGGGGGGCAGATACGCAGTATTTT
CDR3 protein: CATSDFDRGADTQYF
V gene: TRBV24-1
D gene: TRBD1
clone size: many
J gene: TRBJ2-3

CDR3 DNA: TGTGCCAGCAGCTTAAGACAGGGGGCGGTTGAAGGCTACACCTTC
CDR3 protein: CASSLRQGAVEGYTF
V gene: TRBV7-2
D gene: TRBD1
clone size: many
J gene: TRBJ1-2

CDR3 DNA: TGTGCCTGGAATCGGGGGTACGAGCAGTACTTC
CDR3 protein: CAWNRGYEQYF
V gene: TRBV30
D gene: NA
clone size: NA
J gene: TRBJ2-7

CDR3 DNA: TGTGCCAGCAGCAGTCAGTTCGACCAGTACTTC
CDR3 protein: CASSSQFDQYF
V gene: TRBV7-8
D gene: NA
clone size: many
J gene: TRBJ2-5

CDR3 DNA: TGCAGTGCTAGAGATTTTGGGGCTTTCCACGAGCAGTACTTC
CDR3 protein: CSARDFGAFHEQYF
V gene: TRBV20-1
D gene: NA
clone size: many
J gene: TRBJ2-7

CDR3 DNA: TGTGCCAGCAGTGAAGGCCTTTTGAACACTGAAGCTTTCTTT
CDR3 protein: CASSEGLLNTEAFF
V gene: TRBV2
D gene: NA
clone size: many
J gene: TRBJ1-1

CDR3 DNA: TGTGCCAGCAGCTTCATACGCCTCCAAGAGACCCAGTACTTC
CDR3 protein: CASSFIRLQETQYF
V gene: TRBV5-6
D gene: NA
clone size: many
J gene: TRBJ2-5

CDR3 DNA: TGTGCCAGCGGCCCTGTCCGAGGGACGGGCGCTGAAGCTTTCTTT
CDR3 protein: CASGPVRGTGAEAFF
V gene: TRBV14
D gene: NA
clone size: many
J gene: TRBJ1-1

CDR3 DNA: TGTGCCAGCAGGAAGACAGGAGTTCTAGCCAAAAACATTCAGTACTTC
CDR3 protein: CASRKTGVLAKNIQYF
V gene: TRBV6-1
D gene: NA
clone size: many
J gene: TRBJ2-4

CDR3 DNA: TGTGCCAGCTCACTCGACAGCAATTCACCCCTCCACTTT
CDR3 protein: CASSLDSNSPLHF
V gene: TRBV18
D gene: NA
clone size: NA
J gene: TRBJ1-6

CDR3 DNA: TGCGCCAGCAGCCACAGAGGGCTATTGGACGAGCAGTACTTC
CDR3 protein: CASSHRGLLDEQYF
V gene: TRBV4-1
D gene: NA
clone size: many
J gene: TRBJ2-7

CDR3 DNA: TGTGCCTGGAGTGCACAACAGGGAGGGCTTGGTGAAGCTTTCTTT
CDR3 protein: CAWSAQQGGLGEAFF
V gene: TRBV30
D gene: NA
clone size: NA
J gene: TRBJ1-1